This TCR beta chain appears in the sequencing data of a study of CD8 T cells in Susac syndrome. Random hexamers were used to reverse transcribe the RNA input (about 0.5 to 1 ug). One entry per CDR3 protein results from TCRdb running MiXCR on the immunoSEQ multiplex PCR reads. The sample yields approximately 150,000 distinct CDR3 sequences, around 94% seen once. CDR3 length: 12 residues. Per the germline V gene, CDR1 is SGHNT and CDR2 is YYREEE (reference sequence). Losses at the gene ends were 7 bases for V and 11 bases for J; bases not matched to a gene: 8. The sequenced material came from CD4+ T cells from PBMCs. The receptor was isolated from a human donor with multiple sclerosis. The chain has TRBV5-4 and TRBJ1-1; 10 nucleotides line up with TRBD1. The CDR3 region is CASWYDRGLAFF. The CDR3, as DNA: TGTGCCAGCTGGTACGACAGGGGGCTGGCTTTCTTT.